This T cell receptor (beta chain) appears in the sequencing data of a study of cytomegalovirus exposure and HLA in healthy donors. The CDR3 contains 15 residues. After removal of 0 bases from V and 6 bases from J, the junction contained 5 bases not matched to a gene. CDR1 is SGHRS and CDR2 is YFSETQ in the germline V gene. The PCR contained 60 Vbeta and 13 Jbeta primers. Methods used by the authors: Roughly 80 million unique TCR beta chains, 9.5 million to 14 million shared, were counted in a later analysis. Repertoires were generated with immunoSEQ multiplex PCR, while TCRdb's copy carries only in-frame clones and drops some. The DNA was the basis for D and trimming; V, J and clone size are from that table. The sample gives roughly 90,000 clones, around 78% of which show up once; 4.6% is in the top ten. General study findings and limits: When presence/absence was analysed, sequencing depth was taken to be roughly uniform across donors. In a later analysis, HLA-C alleles had the fewest associated TCRs, DRB1 alleles the most.

On this clone: No antigen is known for it.

The sequenced sample was PBMCs. The clonotype comes from a woman in her thirties or forties in good health and CMV-seropositive. J is TRBJ2-7 and V is TRBV5-1; 11 nucleotides line up with TRBD1. CDR3 region: CASSLAGTGGGEQYF. CDR3 in DNA: TGCGCCAGCAGCTTGGCGGGGACAGGGGGAGGCGAGCAGTACTTC.